A selection of T cell receptor beta chains follows, all from one sample in a study of cytomegalovirus exposure and HLA in healthy donors. TCRdb's table, derived via immunoSEQ multiplex PCR, lists solely in-frame clones and lacks some. The sample gives about 140,000 clones, 86% of which show up once; just under 3% is in the top ten. The specimen sequenced was PBMCs. The receptors stem from a man aged 18-30 years in good health and CMV-seronegative. Both conserved end residues are part of each CDR3. A D gene is named only where the DNA matches it firmly. Some rows mark clone size as missing; the rest say once, few, many or name a class of expanded clone.

J,V,size,D,CDR3,DNA
TRBJ2-2,TRBV11-2,NA,TRBD2,CASSPGLALITGELFF,TGTGCCAGCAGTCCCGGACTAGCGCTCATCACCGGGGAGCTGTTTTTT
TRBJ1-1,TRBV6-1,NA,NA,CASRLQLNTEAFF,TGTGCCAGCAGATTACAGTTGAACACTGAAGCTTTCTTT
TRBJ2-1,TRBV25-1,NA,TRBD2,CASSPRLAGFYNEQFF,TGTGCCAGCAGTCCCCGACTAGCGGGGTTTTACAATGAGCAGTTCTTC
TRBJ2-1,TRBV10-2,NA,NA,CASSELAGGYGNEQFF,TGCGCCAGCAGTGAGTTAGCAGGGGGGTACGGTAATGAGCAGTTCTTC
TRBJ2-7,TRBV7-6,NA,TRBD1,CASSSGQGASYEQYF,TGTGCCAGCAGCTCAGGACAGGGGGCGAGTTACGAGCAGTACTTC
TRBJ1-6,TRBV9,NA,NA,CASSVGTSSGSPLHF,TGTGCCAGCAGCGTAGGTACGTCTTCAGGTTCACCCCTCCACTTT
TRBJ2-7,TRBV4-1,NA,TRBD2,CASSPGPGGANEQYF,TGCGCCAGCAGCCCGGGGCCGGGGGGGGCTAACGAGCAGTACTTC
TRBJ1-4,TRBV7-9,NA,TRBD1,CASSPPLARGANEKLFF,TGTGCCAGCAGCCCTCCCCTTGCCAGGGGGGCTAATGAAAAACTGTTTTTT
TRBJ2-7,TRBV7-8,NA,NA,CASSLEATGYSYEQYF,TGTGCCAGCAGCTTGGAGGCGACGGGCTACTCCTACGAGCAGTACTTC
TRBJ1-2,TRBV5-1,NA,NA,CASSLEGGYTF,TGCGCCAGCAGCTTGGAGGGGGGCTACACCTTC
TRBJ1-2,TRBV12-5,once,NA,CASGSGEGEIGYGYTF,TGTGCTAGTGGATCTGGGGAGGGCGAGATAGGGTATGGCTACACCTTC
TRBJ2-2,TRBV30,NA,NA,CAWNLGGDWTGELFF,TGTGCCTGGAATCTAGGGGGTGATTGGACCGGGGAGCTGTTTTTT
TRBJ2-3,TRBV7-9,NA,TRBD2,CASSLVSGGTDTQYF,TGTGCCAGCAGCTTAGTTAGCGGGGGTACAGATACGCAGTATTTT
TRBJ1-2,TRBV25-1,NA,NA,CASVREGYGYTF,TGTGCCAGCGTCCGAGAGGGCTATGGCTACACCTTC
TRBJ1-1,TRBV11-2,NA,NA,CASTPGPGANTEAFF,TGTGCCAGCACACCTGGCCCAGGGGCGAACACTGAAGCTTTCTTT
TRBJ2-7,TRBV4-3,NA,TRBD1,CASSPGQGWGEQYF,TGCGCCAGCAGCCCGGGACAGGGATGGGGCGAGCAGTACTTC
TRBJ2-2,TRBV18,NA,NA,CASSPEVGELFF,TGTGCCAGCTCACCGGAGGTCGGGGAGCTGTTTTTT
TRBJ2-2,TRBV19,NA,NA,CASSSLNTGELFF,TGTGCCAGTAGTAGTTTAAACACCGGGGAGCTGTTTTTT
TRBJ1-5,TRBV6-1,NA,NA,CASSLGAQPQHF,TGTGCCAGCAGCCTAGGGGCCCAGCCCCAGCATTTT
TRBJ1-6,TRBV2,NA,TRBD1,CASSKSNLQGRNSPLHF,TGTGCCAGCAGTAAAAGTAATTTACAGGGGCGGAATTCACCCCTCCACTTT
TRBJ2-1,TRBV5-1,NA,TRBD2,CASSWALAADYNEQFF,TGCGCCAGCAGCTGGGCCCTAGCGGCAGACTACAATGAGCAGTTCTTC
TRBJ1-3,TRBV12-5,NA,NA,CASGLVGRMNSGNTIYF,TGTGCTAGTGGTTTGGTGGGCCGAATGAACTCTGGAAACACCATATATTTT
TRBJ1-5,TRBV19,once,TRBD1,CASSIRDRINQPQHF,TGTGCCAGTAGTATCCGGGACAGAATAAATCAGCCCCAGCATTTT
TRBJ1-2,TRBV7-2,NA,NA,CASSLQGYRGYTF,TGTGCCAGCAGTCTACAGGGCTATCGAGGCTACACCTTC
TRBJ2-1,TRBV6-6,few,TRBD2,CASRPTSGRAYNEQFF,TGTGCCAGCAGGCCGACTAGCGGGAGGGCCTACAATGAGCAGTTCTTC
TRBJ1-1,TRBV7-2,NA,NA,CASSSQENTEAFF,TGTGCCAGCAGCTCGCAGGAGAACACTGAAGCTTTCTTT
TRBJ2-7,TRBV7-8,once,TRBD2,CASSSRSRTGGTSEQYF,TGTGCCAGCAGCTCACGCTCCCGGACGGGGGGGACCTCCGAGCAGTACTTC
TRBJ1-1,TRBV6-1,NA,NA,CASMLGRGTEAFF,TGTGCCAGCATGTTGGGCAGGGGCACTGAAGCTTTCTTT
TRBJ2-3,TRBV28,NA,TRBD2,CASSLYQLAGTDTQYF,TGTGCCAGCAGTTTATACCAACTAGCGGGGACAGATACGCAGTATTTT
TRBJ2-7,TRBV5-4,NA,NA,CASSPKRTEPIYEQYF,TGTGCCAGCAGCCCTAAGAGGACAGAACCTATCTACGAGCAGTACTTC
TRBJ1-5,TRBV6-5,NA,NA,CASSYTGAADQPQHF,TGTGCCAGCAGTTACACCGGAGCAGCCGATCAGCCCCAGCATTTT
TRBJ2-3,TRBV10-1,NA,NA,CASSPGSVSCTDTQYF,TGCGCCAGCAGTCCGGGGTCGGTATCATGCACAGATACGCAGTATTTT
TRBJ1-1,TRBV7-2,NA,NA,CASSPTVNTEAFF,TGTGCCAGCAGCCCCACGGTGAACACTGAAGCTTTCTTT
TRBJ2-6,TRBV2,few,NA,CASSELDSGANVLTF,TGTGCCAGCAGTGAATTAGACTCTGGGGCCAACGTCCTGACTTTC
TRBJ2-7,TRBV19,NA,TRBD2,CASSMTSGSFTAYEQYF,TGTGCCAGTAGTATGACTAGCGGGAGTTTTACGGCGTACGAGCAGTACTTC
TRBJ2-7,TRBV11-2,NA,TRBD1,CASSLDLRDRSSYEQYF,TGTGCCAGCAGCTTAGACCTCCGGGACAGGAGCTCCTACGAGCAGTACTTC
TRBJ2-2,TRBV18,NA,NA,CASAILGVTGLTNTGELFF,TGTGCCAGCGCCATTTTGGGTGTGACAGGACTCACGAACACCGGGGAGCTGTTTTTT
TRBJ2-7,TRBV28,NA,TRBD1,CASSSNRGARSYEQYF,TGTGCCAGCAGTTCCAACAGGGGGGCTCGCTCCTACGAGCAGTACTTC
TRBJ2-1,TRBV7-7,NA,TRBD2,CASSSGLASSEQFF,TGTGCCAGCAGCTCCGGACTAGCTTCGAGTGAGCAGTTCTTC
TRBJ1-6,TRBV7-9,NA,NA,CASSFIREASPLHF,TGTGCCAGCAGCTTTATCAGGGAAGCTTCACCCCTCCACTTT
TRBJ1-5,TRBV6-6,once,NA,CASIEDQLNQPQHF,TGTGCCAGCATTGAGGATCAGTTGAATCAGCCCCAGCATTTT
TRBJ2-1,TRBV6-6,NA,NA,CASSYVRATYNEQFF,TGTGCCAGCAGTTACGTCAGGGCCACCTACAATGAGCAGTTCTTC
TRBJ1-4,TRBV2,NA,NA,CASSWAQDHEKLFF,TGTGCCAGCAGTTGGGCACAGGACCATGAAAAACTGTTTTTT
TRBJ2-3,TRBV6-6,NA,NA,CASTLLKGGTDTQYF,TGTGCCAGCACCCTATTGAAGGGGGGCACAGATACGCAGTATTTT
TRBJ2-1,TRBV19,NA,NA,CASSTSGTPLGNEQFF,TGTGCCAGTAGTACCTCCGGGACTCCGCTAGGGAATGAGCAGTTCTTC
TRBJ2-1,TRBV28,NA,TRBD2,CASSLELAAYNEQFF,TGTGCCAGCAGTTTAGAACTAGCGGCCTACAATGAGCAGTTCTTC
TRBJ2-7,TRBV15,NA,TRBD2,CATSRDPSGRASEQYF,TGTGCCACCAGCAGAGATCCAAGCGGGAGGGCCTCCGAGCAGTACTTC
TRBJ1-1,TRBV27,NA,TRBD1,CASSYSRGQGGAFF,TGTGCCAGCAGCTACAGCAGGGGGCAAGGAGGAGCTTTCTTT
TRBJ1-3,TRBV2,NA,TRBD1,CASRVDRGSGNTIYF,TGTGCCAGCAGGGTCGACAGGGGAAGTGGAAACACCATATATTTT
TRBJ1-2,TRBV21-1,once,NA,CASSKDRDDGYTF,TGTGCCAGCAGCAAAGACAGGGATGATGGCTACACCTTC
TRBJ2-1,TRBV6-1,NA,NA,CASSGGELGRNEQFF,TGTGCCAGCAGTGGCGGGGAGCTCGGGCGCAATGAGCAGTTCTTC
TRBJ2-2,TRBV5-1,NA,NA,CASSPTVQDTGELFF,TGCGCCAGCAGCCCGACAGTCCAAGACACCGGGGAGCTGTTTTTT
TRBJ2-3,TRBV27,NA,TRBD1,CASSILTGGRDTQYF,TGTGCCAGCAGTATACTCACAGGGGGCAGGGATACGCAGTATTTT
TRBJ2-7,TRBV13,NA,NA,CASSLRHSYEQYF,TGTGCCAGCAGCTTAAGACACTCGTACGAGCAGTACTTC
TRBJ1-1,TRBV7-2,NA,NA,CASSQTRGTTEAFF,TGTGCCAGCAGCCAAACCAGGGGAACGACTGAAGCTTTCTTT
TRBJ1-1,TRBV7-2,NA,NA,CASSSPGNTEAFF,TGTGCCAGCAGCTCGCCGGGTAACACTGAAGCTTTCTTT